A selection of T cell receptor beta chains follows, all from one sample in a study of blood T cell repertoires in COVID-19. TCRdb's copy holds only in-frame clones and misses some; the assay was immunoSEQ multiplex PCR. The table shows some 150,000 clones, with about 79% occurring only once. The source material was PBMCs or T cells enriched from blood (not recorded which). The receptors were gathered from a man aged 45-60 years who had recovered from COVID-19. Each CDR3 is given with its conserved first and last residue. D genes are given only for firm matches. Clone size, where shown, is once, few, many, or a class for clones that have expanded.

D gene	V gene	clone size	J gene	CDR3 DNA	CDR3 protein
-	TRBV3-1/TRBV3-2	few	TRBJ1-3	TGTGCCAGCAGCCTCCAATCTGGGGGGTTGGGAAACACCATATATTTT	CASSLQSGGLGNTIYF
-	TRBV2	-	TRBJ1-1	TGTGCCAGCAGTGGGCAGGGGACATCAAACACTGAAGCTTTCTTT	CASSGQGTSNTEAFF
TRBD1	TRBV19	-	TRBJ2-5	TGTGCCAGTATGGATCGACAGGGAGAGACCCAGTACTTC	CASMDRQGETQYF
-	TRBV25-1	few	TRBJ1-5	TGTGCCAGCAAGAGGGGGGGGTTATGCTCTCAGCCCCAGCATTTT	CASKRGGLCSQPQHF
TRBD2	TRBV7-3	-	TRBJ2-1	TGTGCCAGCAGCTCCCTAGCGGGGGGGGCCAATGAGCAGTTCTTC	CASSSLAGGANEQFF
TRBD1	TRBV25-1	-	TRBJ1-1	TGTGCCAGCATGGGGTGGACAGGGAAGATCACTGAAGCTTTCTTT	CASMGWTGKITEAFF
-	TRBV5-1	-	TRBJ2-2	TGCGCCAGCAGCCTGCCTCAGGCTGGAACAACCGGGGAGCTGTTTTTT	CASSLPQAGTTGELFF
-	TRBV6-5	-	TRBJ1-4	TGTGCCAGCAGGCGAGAGAGAGCAACTAATGAAAAACTGTTTTTT	CASRRERATNEKLFF
TRBD1	TRBV2	-	TRBJ1-3	TGTGCCAGCAGTGACGGGACAGGTGGTTCTCTATCGAACACCATATATTTT	CASSDGTGGSLSNTIYF
TRBD1	TRBV4-1	-	TRBJ1-1	TGCGCCAGCAGCCAAGGTTGGACAGGGGAAGCTTTCTTT	CASSQGWTGEAFF
TRBD1	TRBV19	-	TRBJ1-1	TGTGCCAGTAGTATGACAGGGGGGACTGAAGCTTTCTTT	CASSMTGGTEAFF
-	TRBV12-3/TRBV12-4	-	TRBJ1-3	TGTGCCAGCAGTTTAGGACAGGGAAACACCATATATTTT	CASSLGQGNTIYF
TRBD1	TRBV5-1	-	TRBJ1-4	TGCGCCAGCAAACCCGGGACAGTAGGGGAAAAACTGTTTTTT	CASKPGTVGEKLFF
-	TRBV18	-	TRBJ1-2	TGTGCCAGCTCACCAGAGACATCTACTAACTATGGCTACACCTTC	CASSPETSTNYGYTF
TRBD1	TRBV7-2	-	TRBJ2-7	TGTGCCAGCAGCTTAACAGGGGGCTTCTCCTACGAGCAGTACTTC	CASSLTGGFSYEQYF
TRBD1	TRBV5-4	-	TRBJ1-1	TGTGCCAGCAGCTTCCAACAGGGGGCTCGGACTGAAGCTTTCTTT	CASSFQQGARTEAFF
-	TRBV7-2	-	TRBJ1-6	TGTGCCAGCGGTAGGGAGTCCCTCCACTTT	CASGRESLHF
TRBD1	TRBV5-8	once	TRBJ1-2	TGTGCCAGCAGCTTGCTCTCAGGGGGCTCTGGCTACACCTTC	CASSLLSGGSGYTF
-	TRBV7-9	-	TRBJ1-1	TGTGCCAGCAGCACGTTTGGACAGTTGAACACTGAAGCTTTCTTT	CASSTFGQLNTEAFF
TRBD1	TRBV5-6	few	TRBJ2-2	TGTGCCAGCAGACTGGGACAGGGGGCAACCGGGGAGCTGTTTTTT	CASRLGQGATGELFF
TRBD2	TRBV6-2/TRBV6-3	-	TRBJ2-2	TGTGCCAGCAGTTACAATCCTAGCGGGGGACCGACGAACACCGGGGAGCTGTTTTTT	CASSYNPSGGPTNTGELFF
-	TRBV2	-	TRBJ1-3	TGTGCCAGCATGCGGGATGCTGGAAACACCATATATTTT	CASMRDAGNTIYF
TRBD1	TRBV6-2/TRBV6-3	-	TRBJ2-1	TGTGCCAGCAGCACAGGGGTTAGCTCCTACAATGAGCAGTTCTTC	CASSTGVSSYNEQFF
TRBD2	TRBV11-2	-	TRBJ2-7	TGTGCCAGCAGCTTAGGCCCGGGGGGGCCGTACGAGCAGTACTTC	CASSLGPGGPYEQYF
-	TRBV18	few	TRBJ1-1	TGTGCCAGCTCACCACCGGGTCAGGGCCCTGAAGCTTTCTTT	CASSPPGQGPEAFF
TRBD2	TRBV5-1	once	TRBJ2-5	TGCGCCAGCAGCTCGGGGACTAGCGCCGAGACCCAGTACTTC	CASSSGTSAETQYF
TRBD1	TRBV27	-	TRBJ2-5	TGTGCCAGCAGTTTATACAGGGGCAGAGAGACCCAGTACTTC	CASSLYRGRETQYF
TRBD1	TRBV11-1	-	TRBJ2-1	TGTGCCAGCAGCGCCCAGACAGGGGGCAATGAGCAGTTCTTC	CASSAQTGGNEQFF
TRBD2	TRBV5-1	-	TRBJ2-7	TGCGCCAGCAGCCAATCAACAGGACAAGCGGGAAGAGAGCAGTACTTC	CASSQSTGQAGREQYF
TRBD1	TRBV27	once	TRBJ1-5	TGTGCCAGCAGTTTAACAGGGGTGAGCAATCAGCCCCAGCATTTT	CASSLTGVSNQPQHF